The 6 T cell receptor beta chains listed next were all sequenced from one sample in a study of T cells after yellow fever vaccination. TCRdb used MiXCR to reprocess the 5' RACE reads, holding one entry per CDR3 protein. The sample comprises about 300,000 distinct CDR3 sequences, around 6.8% of which are singletons, and roughly a sixth rests with the top ten. Sequenced material: PBMCs, taken about 41 days after the first yellow fever vaccination. These receptors came from a man between 18 and 29 years old who received the YFV17D yellow fever vaccine.

The chain links TRBV7-9 to TRBJ2-3, with TRBD2 matching 8 bases. The CDR3 has 15 residues. The V segment lost 4 bases and the J segment 1 base; nucleotides outside the gene matches: 4. Germline loops: CDR1 SEHNR, CDR2 FQNEAQ (reference sequence). CDR3 nucleotide sequence: TGTGCCAGCAGCTGGAATAGCGGGGGCACAGATACGCAGTATTTT. Translated: CASSWNSGGTDTQYF.

The chain combines TRBV29-1 with TRBJ2-5; TRBD2 agrees at 9 bases. This CDR3 contains 12 residues. Germline V gives CDR1 SQVTM, CDR2 ANQGSEA. V dropped 6 bases and J dropped 5; count of bases not matched to a gene: 4. In DNA, the CDR3 is TGCAGCGTCGCGGGGGGGCCGGAGACCCAGTACTTC. It translates to CSVAGGPETQYF.

This clonotype has more than one count but fewer than ten. The CDR3 DNA is TGTGCCAGCAGCTTAGGGTGGACCTGGACAGGGGATGAAAAACTGTTTTTT. Translation gives CASSLGWTWTGDEKLFF. The chain uses TRBV7-9 and TRBJ1-4, with 9 nucleotides matching TRBD1. V was clipped by 1 base and J by 6 bases; unmatched bases: 9. Germline loops: CDR1 SEHNR, CDR2 FQNEAQ (reference sequence). The CDR3 has 17 residues.

This clonotype was detected a few times. The J gene is TRBJ2-2, the V gene TRBV7-8; 10 bases align to TRBD2. Germline-derived CDR1 and CDR2 are SGHVS and FQNEAQ. The CDR3 runs to 18 residues. V was clipped by 1 base and J by 1 base; unmatched bases: 6. The CDR3 loop is CASSLVSASGGNTGELFF. The CDR3 DNA follows: TGTGCCAGCAGCTTAGTTTCGGCTAGCGGGGGGAACACCGGGGAGCTGTTTTTT.

This clonotype was counted only a few times. The rearrangement joins TRBV7-9 to TRBJ1-1, with 8 nucleotides matching TRBD1. Germline V CDR1 and CDR2: SEHNR, FQNEAQ (reference sequence). CDR3 size: 15 residues. V lost 4 bases and J lost 3; bases outside the gene matches: 7. The CDR3 coding sequence is TGTGCCAGCAGCTCGGACAGGGCAGGGCACACTGAAGCTTTCTTT. Translated: CASSSDRAGHTEAFF.

At least ten counts were recorded for this clonotype. The chain links TRBV12-3 or TRBV12-4 to TRBJ2-5; TRBD1 is a possible D gene (5 bases). V was trimmed by 6 bases and J by 1 base, leaving 30 bases between them. This CDR3 is 20 amino acids long. CDR3 sequence: CASSPRLGPLTATLQETQYF. The CDR3 DNA reads as TGTGCCAGCAGCCCCCGTTTGGGCCCGTTGACAGCGACTCTCCAAGAGACCCAGTACTTC.